This T cell receptor beta chain was profiled in a study of T cells in Graves' hyperthyroidism and ophthalmopathy. RNA transcripts gave rise to amplified TCR beta CDR3 regions. The HTBI set primed first-round TCR CDR3 RT-PCR. MiXCR, run by TCRdb on the multiplex PCR reads, gives a single entry per CDR3 protein. The sample lists a few hundred thousand distinct CDR3 sequences, about 14% occurring once. This clonotype was seen ten or more times. The V end was cut by 2 bases, the J end by 2 bases, with 10 bases between. This CDR3 contains 14 residues. Germline CDR1 is PRHDT and CDR2 is FYEKMQ (reference sequence).

Sequences were obtained from blood. This receptor was taken from a woman between 35 and 50 years old with Graves' hyperthyroidism that later progressed to Graves' ophthalmopathy. This chain connects TRBV13 to TRBJ2-7; no firm D call. In nucleotides, the CDR3 is TGTGCCAGCAGCTTACTGGGTCCGCCCTACGAGCAGTACTTC. As protein: CASSLLGPPYEQYF.